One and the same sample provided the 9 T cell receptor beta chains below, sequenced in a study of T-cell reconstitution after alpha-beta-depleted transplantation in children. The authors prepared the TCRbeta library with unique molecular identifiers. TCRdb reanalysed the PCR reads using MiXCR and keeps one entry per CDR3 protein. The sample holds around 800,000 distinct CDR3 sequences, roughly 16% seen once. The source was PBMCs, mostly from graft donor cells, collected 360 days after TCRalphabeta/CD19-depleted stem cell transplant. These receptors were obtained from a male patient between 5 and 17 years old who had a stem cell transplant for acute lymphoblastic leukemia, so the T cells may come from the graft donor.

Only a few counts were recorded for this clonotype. DNA of the CDR3: TGCAGTGCCCCTCAGGGAGGTGGCTACACCTTC. The encoded protein is CSAPQGGGYTF. The chain joins TRBV20-1 to TRBJ1-2; the D gene is possibly TRBD1 (5 bases). Germline V gene data show CDR1 as DFQATT and CDR2 as SNEGSKA (reference sequence). CDR3 size: 11 residues. Trimming took 6 bases from V and 7 from J, leaving 12 bases between them.

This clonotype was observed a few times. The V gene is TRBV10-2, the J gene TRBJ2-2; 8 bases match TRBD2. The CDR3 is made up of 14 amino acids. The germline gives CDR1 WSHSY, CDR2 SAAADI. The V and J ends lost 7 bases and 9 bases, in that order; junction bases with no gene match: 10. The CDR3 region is CASTLRLAQRELFF. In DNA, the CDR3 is TGCGCCAGCACCCTACGACTAGCGCAGCGGGAGCTGTTTTTT.

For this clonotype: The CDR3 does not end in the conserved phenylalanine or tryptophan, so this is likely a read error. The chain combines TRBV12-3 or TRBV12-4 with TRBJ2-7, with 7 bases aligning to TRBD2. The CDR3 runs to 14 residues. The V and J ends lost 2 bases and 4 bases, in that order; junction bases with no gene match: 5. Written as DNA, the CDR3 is TGTGCCAGCAGTTTAAGGCTAGCGGCATACGAGCAGTACCTC. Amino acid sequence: CASSLRLAAYEQYL.

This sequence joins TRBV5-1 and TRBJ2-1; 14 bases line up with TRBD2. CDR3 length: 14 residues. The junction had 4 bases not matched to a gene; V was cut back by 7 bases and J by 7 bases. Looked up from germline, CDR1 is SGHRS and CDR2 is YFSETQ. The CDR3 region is CASGTSGSWNEQFF. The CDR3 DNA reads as TGCGCCAGCGGGACTAGCGGGAGTTGGAATGAGCAGTTCTTC.

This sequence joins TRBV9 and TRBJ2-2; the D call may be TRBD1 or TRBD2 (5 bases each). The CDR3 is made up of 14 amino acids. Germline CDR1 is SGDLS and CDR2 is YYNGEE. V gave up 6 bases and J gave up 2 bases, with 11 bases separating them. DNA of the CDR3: TGTGCCAGCATGAGAGGGGCTAACACCGGGGAGCTGTTTTTT. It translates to CASMRGANTGELFF.

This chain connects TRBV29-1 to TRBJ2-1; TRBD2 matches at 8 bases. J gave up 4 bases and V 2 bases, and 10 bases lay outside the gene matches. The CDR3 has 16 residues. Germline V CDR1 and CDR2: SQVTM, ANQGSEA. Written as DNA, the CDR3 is TGCAGCGTTGAACAAGGAGTAGCGGGGACTTACAATGAGCAGTTCTTC. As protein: CSVEQGVAGTYNEQFF.

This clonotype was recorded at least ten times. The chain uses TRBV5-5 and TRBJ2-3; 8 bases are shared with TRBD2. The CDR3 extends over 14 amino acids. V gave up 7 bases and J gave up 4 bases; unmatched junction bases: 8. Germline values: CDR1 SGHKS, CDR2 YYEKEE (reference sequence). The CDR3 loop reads CASSSGSWSDTQYF. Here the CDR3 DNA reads TGTGCCAGCTCGAGCGGGAGTTGGTCAGATACGCAGTATTTT.

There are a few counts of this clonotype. In DNA form, the CDR3 reads TGCAGTGCTAGAGATGACGGCAATTCACCCCTCCACTTT. Protein: CSARDDGNSPLHF. This chain joins TRBV20-1 and TRBJ1-6; D is unclear. From germline, CDR1 is DFQATT and CDR2 SNEGSKA (reference sequence). The CDR3 runs 13 residues. Trimming removed 0 bases from V and 7 bases from J, with 7 bases in between.

The CDR3 DNA reads as TGCAGCGTCGCTGGTTCGAGGAACACCGGGGAGCTGTTTTTT. Translation: CSVAGSRNTGELFF. This sequence joins TRBV29-1 and TRBJ2-2; no reliable D call. Trimming took off 6 bases at V and 1 base at J, with 12 bases between the two ends. CDR1 and CDR2 from the germline V gene are SQVTM and ANQGSEA. This CDR3 is built from 14 residues.